This T cell receptor (beta chain) was captured in a study of CD8 T cells in ankylosing spondylitis. Study-wide findings and caveats: The authors reported significant enrichment of disease-linked clones in matched ankylosing spondylitis synovial fluid. Previously reported in reactive arthritis synovial fluid and blood were some of the motif variants. Ankylosing spondylitis blood appeared to carry a characteristic TCR beta motif of roughly eight highly homologous variants.

Quantitative barcoded 5'-RACE was used to prepare TCR beta libraries. From the 5' RACE reads, TCRdb called clonotypes with MiXCR, one entry per CDR3 protein. The sample has roughly 230,000 distinct CDR3 sequences; approximately 20% are singletons. This clonotype occurred a few times. Its antigen is undetermined. The CDR3 covers 14 residues. Germline CDR1 is MNHEY and CDR2 is SMNVEV (reference sequence). J was trimmed by 2 bases and V by 2 bases; bases with no gene match: 1. Source material: blood, either unsorted or a sorted T cell fraction (not recorded which). The rearrangement joins TRBV27 to TRBJ2-3; 7 nucleotides agree with TRBD1. The TCR originated in a male donor with ankylosing spondylitis or in good health (not recorded which). CDR3 DNA: TGTGCCAGCAGTTTAGGACAGGCCACAGATACGCAGTATTTT. It yields the protein CASSLGQATDTQYF.